Reported below is one TCR beta chain. The antigen is unknown. TCRdb passed the reads through MiXCR, listing each CDR3 protein once. The data show approximately 470,000 distinct CDR3 sequences, approximately 40% seen once. The data are from a study of T cell repertoires in cytomegalovirus infection. After removal of 5 bases from V and 4 bases from J, the junction contained 9 bases not matched to a gene. The CDR3 has 16 residues. The source is a human donor in good health (CMV status not recorded). Some clones in this sample may be carry-over from other donors' samples. This sample comprised cultured PBMCs, obtained from culture after CMV antigen stimulation. The chain carries TRBV12-3 or TRBV12-4 and TRBJ2-3; 10 bases agree with TRBD2. In DNA, the CDR3 is TGTGCCAGCAGTGCACAGACTAGCGGGTCCCCAGATACGCAGTATTTT. This translates into CASSAQTSGSPDTQYF.